This T cell receptor (beta chain) came from a study of blood T cell repertoires in COVID-19. Germline assignment: CDR1 SGHNT and CDR2 YYREEE (reference sequence). This CDR3 is built from 15 residues. The trim removed 4 bases at V and 5 bases at J, leaving 5 bases unmatched. The data were produced by immunoSEQ multiplex PCR, yet TCRdb's version contains in-frame clones alone and is incomplete. This sample has nearly 100,000 clones, with approximately 86% found just once. The sample taken for sequencing was peripheral blood. V gene TRBV5-4 combines with J gene TRBJ2-2, with 10 bases identical to TRBD1. The source is a man aged 80 or over with acute or convalescent COVID-19. DNA of the CDR3: TGTGCCAGCAGCGGGGGACAGGGGAGGACCGGGGAGCTGTTTTTT. Translated, it gives CASSGGQGRTGELFF.